The T cell receptor beta chain described here comes from a study of human T cells and chemical hapten exposure. For the study at large: Patients got weekly scalp diphenylcyclopropenone doses over the approximately 24-week study. Alopecia universalis, totalis or areata was present in patients who were mostly female.

Original handling: Per-sample TCR counts ranged from roughly 23,224 to 750,000, median roughly 96,000. TCRdb reprocessed the RACE reads via MiXCR and lists one record per CDR3 protein. The V and J calls were determined by TCRdb, not by the authors. The table lists about 73,000 distinct CDR3 sequences, about 8.5% of them singletons. Trimming removed 3 bases at V and 5 bases at J, with 11 bases between. This CDR3 region has 13 residues. CDR1 is SQVTM and CDR2 is ANQGSEA in the germline V gene. Regarding time point: patch test 2, 6 weeks after DPC sensitization. Sample treatment: therapeutic diphenylcyclopropenone sensitization with weekly scalp DPC.

This material consisted of whole blood, taken in connection with sensitization to the hapten diphenylcyclopropenone (DPC). This clonotype was obtained from a woman between 50 and 59 years old with alopecia areata. Some clones in this sample may be carry-over from other donors' samples. The V call is TRBV29-1, the J call TRBJ1-5; D is perhaps TRBD1 (5 bases). The CDR3 reads CSVEVAGDQPQHF. CDR3 DNA: TGCAGCGTTGAGGTGGCGGGGGATCAGCCCCAGCATTTT.